The rows below give T cell receptor beta chains drawn from one sample of a study of OX40 agonist ivuxolimab in advanced cancers. Libraries were prepared by immunoSEQ multiplex PCR; TCRdb keeps only in-frame clonotypes and omits some of them. The table records roughly 62,000 clones, roughly 84% of them present only once. The sequenced sample was CD4+ or CD8+ T cells sorted from blood, obtained in a trial of the OX40 agonist ivuxolimab. Receptors were obtained from an adult with an advanced solid tumor such as melanoma, head and neck, liver or kidney cancer. CDR3s include the opening cysteine and the closing phenylalanine or tryptophan. The order of the fields is V gene, D gene, J gene, clone size, CDR3 DNA, CDR3 protein. A D gene is named only where the DNA matches it firmly. Part of the rows lack a size; the others show once, few, many or a class for expanded clones.

v_call: TRBV18; d_call: NA; j_call: TRBJ2-5; clone_size: NA; cdr3_nt: TGTGCCAGCTCACCCTCGGGGGAGACCCAGTACTTC; cdr3_aa: CASSPSGETQYF
v_call: TRBV6-1; d_call: NA; j_call: TRBJ2-3; clone_size: NA; cdr3_nt: TGTGCCTCCCTTCCCCGGGGCAGCACAGATACGCAGTATTTT; cdr3_aa: CASLPRGSTDTQYF
v_call: TRBV19; d_call: NA; j_call: TRBJ2-2; clone_size: NA; cdr3_nt: TGTGCCAGTAGTCTGGCACTGAACACCGGGGAGCTGTTTTTT; cdr3_aa: CASSLALNTGELFF
v_call: TRBV7-2; d_call: NA; j_call: TRBJ2-3; clone_size: NA; cdr3_nt: TGTGCCAGCAGCTCACCGGGGTATGGTACGCAGTATTTT; cdr3_aa: CASSSPGYGTQYF
v_call: TRBV10-3; d_call: TRBD1; j_call: TRBJ2-2; clone_size: NA; cdr3_nt: TGTGCCATCAGTGAGAAGTCCGGGACAGGAAACACCGGGGAGCTGTTTTTT; cdr3_aa: CAISEKSGTGNTGELFF
v_call: TRBV19; d_call: NA; j_call: TRBJ2-1; clone_size: NA; cdr3_nt: TGTGCCAGTAGTCCGCCGTATGATTGGACAGCAAACTACAATGAGCAGTTCTTC; cdr3_aa: CASSPPYDWTANYNEQFF
v_call: TRBV6-6; d_call: NA; j_call: TRBJ2-7; clone_size: few; cdr3_nt: TGTGCCACCGACGGACGACAGGCCTACGAGCAGTACTTC; cdr3_aa: CATDGRQAYEQYF
v_call: TRBV27; d_call: TRBD2; j_call: TRBJ2-7; clone_size: NA; cdr3_nt: TGTGCCAGCAACACCCTAGCGGGAGACTGTGAGCAGTACTTC; cdr3_aa: CASNTLAGDCEQYF
v_call: TRBV2; d_call: NA; j_call: TRBJ2-6; clone_size: NA; cdr3_nt: TGTGCCAGCAGAGGACTGGAGCACACTGGGGCCAACGTCCTGACTTTC; cdr3_aa: CASRGLEHTGANVLTF
v_call: TRBV9; d_call: NA; j_call: TRBJ1-5; clone_size: NA; cdr3_nt: TGTGCCAGCAGCGTAGACGGGACCCTTCAGCCCCAGCATTTT; cdr3_aa: CASSVDGTLQPQHF
v_call: TRBV11-3; d_call: NA; j_call: TRBJ1-5; clone_size: NA; cdr3_nt: TGTGCCAGCAGCTTAGGCGAACTACCCCAGCATTTT; cdr3_aa: CASSLGELPQHF
v_call: TRBV5-8; d_call: TRBD1; j_call: TRBJ1-5; clone_size: NA; cdr3_nt: TGTGCCAGCAGCCAAGGGCGGGGACAGGGGTTCAATCAGCCCCAGCATTTT; cdr3_aa: CASSQGRGQGFNQPQHF
v_call: TRBV7-2; d_call: TRBD2; j_call: TRBJ2-5; clone_size: NA; cdr3_nt: TGTGCCAGCAGCTTAGGTGTTGGTAGCGGGCAAGAGACCCAGTACTTC; cdr3_aa: CASSLGVGSGQETQYF
v_call: TRBV2; d_call: TRBD1; j_call: TRBJ2-2; clone_size: NA; cdr3_nt: TGTGCCAGCAGGGGGACAGGCCAAAACACCGGGGAGCTGTTTTTT; cdr3_aa: CASRGTGQNTGELFF
v_call: TRBV29-1; d_call: NA; j_call: TRBJ2-7; clone_size: NA; cdr3_nt: TGCAGCGTTGTGTCAGAATACGAGCAGTACTTC; cdr3_aa: CSVVSEYEQYF
v_call: TRBV15; d_call: NA; j_call: TRBJ1-5; clone_size: NA; cdr3_nt: TGTGCCACCGGCGGACGCAATCAGCCCCAGCATTTT; cdr3_aa: CATGGRNQPQHF
v_call: TRBV6-5; d_call: NA; j_call: TRBJ1-2; clone_size: NA; cdr3_nt: TGTGCCAGCAGTTACTCGGGGCGCGGTTGGGGCTACACCTTC; cdr3_aa: CASSYSGRGWGYTF
v_call: TRBV6-1; d_call: NA; j_call: TRBJ2-7; clone_size: NA; cdr3_nt: TGTGCCAGCAGTGCCTCCCTAGGGTACGAGCAGTACTTC; cdr3_aa: CASSASLGYEQYF
v_call: TRBV7-3; d_call: NA; j_call: TRBJ2-1; clone_size: NA; cdr3_nt: TGTGCCAGCAGAATCAACCGGGACTCGGGTGAGCAGTTCTTC; cdr3_aa: CASRINRDSGEQFF
v_call: TRBV10-1; d_call: NA; j_call: TRBJ1-1; clone_size: NA; cdr3_nt: TGCGCCAGCAGTGACCCCAGCGGCCCACAAGCTTTCTTT; cdr3_aa: CASSDPSGPQAFF
v_call: TRBV21-1; d_call: NA; j_call: TRBJ2-3; clone_size: NA; cdr3_nt: TGTGCCACCTCCAGCGGGAGTGCGACAGATACGCAGTATTTT; cdr3_aa: CATSSGSATDTQYF
v_call: TRBV2; d_call: NA; j_call: TRBJ2-5; clone_size: NA; cdr3_nt: TGTGCCAGCAGTGAAAACGGAGGCCAAGAGACCCAGTACTTC; cdr3_aa: CASSENGGQETQYF
v_call: TRBV7-9; d_call: NA; j_call: TRBJ2-1; clone_size: NA; cdr3_nt: TGTGCCAGCGTGGCGACCGAACACGGTGAGCAGTTCTTC; cdr3_aa: CASVATEHGEQFF
v_call: TRBV7-7; d_call: TRBD1; j_call: TRBJ2-7; clone_size: few; cdr3_nt: TGTGCTAGCAGCCCGGGGACAGGGGACGAGCAGTACTTC; cdr3_aa: CASSPGTGDEQYF
v_call: TRBV4-1; d_call: NA; j_call: TRBJ2-1; clone_size: NA; cdr3_nt: TGCGCCAGCAGCCAAGACCCCGGATATGAGCAGTTCTTC; cdr3_aa: CASSQDPGYEQFF
v_call: TRBV28; d_call: NA; j_call: TRBJ1-1; clone_size: NA; cdr3_nt: TGTGCCAGCAGTTCAGGACAGTCCCTCCACACTGAAGCTTTCTTT; cdr3_aa: CASSSGQSLHTEAFF
v_call: TRBV5-1; d_call: NA; j_call: TRBJ1-2; clone_size: NA; cdr3_nt: TGCGCCAGCAGCTTACCAGGGGTTAACTATGGCTACACCTTC; cdr3_aa: CASSLPGVNYGYTF
v_call: TRBV11-2; d_call: TRBD1; j_call: TRBJ2-7; clone_size: NA; cdr3_nt: TGTGCCAGCAGCCCGCCGACAGGGTCCTACGAGCAGTACTTC; cdr3_aa: CASSPPTGSYEQYF
v_call: TRBV6-5; d_call: TRBD2; j_call: TRBJ2-3; clone_size: NA; cdr3_nt: TGTGCCAGCAGGACTAGCGGGAGGACAGATACGCAGTATTTT; cdr3_aa: CASRTSGRTDTQYF
v_call: TRBV27; d_call: NA; j_call: TRBJ2-7; clone_size: NA; cdr3_nt: TGTGCCAGCAGTTTAAGTGGGAGGGACACCTACGAGCAGTACTTC; cdr3_aa: CASSLSGRDTYEQYF
v_call: TRBV5-4; d_call: NA; j_call: TRBJ2-3; clone_size: NA; cdr3_nt: TGTGCCAGCAGCTGGGGCATGGGGTCAGATACGCAGTATTTT; cdr3_aa: CASSWGMGSDTQYF
v_call: TRBV9; d_call: NA; j_call: TRBJ2-3; clone_size: NA; cdr3_nt: TGTGCCAGCAGCCCGCGACCTGGAGGGTCGGGTACGCAGTATTTT; cdr3_aa: CASSPRPGGSGTQYF
v_call: TRBV19; d_call: NA; j_call: TRBJ1-6; clone_size: NA; cdr3_nt: TGTGCCAGTAGTATGGGGAGCTCCTATAATTCACCCCTCCACTTT; cdr3_aa: CASSMGSSYNSPLHF
v_call: TRBV28; d_call: NA; j_call: TRBJ2-2; clone_size: NA; cdr3_nt: TGTGCCAGCAGCCAACCAGGGGCGAACACCGGGGAGCTGTTTTTT; cdr3_aa: CASSQPGANTGELFF
v_call: TRBV6-5; d_call: NA; j_call: TRBJ1-6; clone_size: NA; cdr3_nt: TGTGCCAGCACTACATTAGATAATTCACCCCTCCACTTT; cdr3_aa: CASTTLDNSPLHF
v_call: TRBV7-3; d_call: TRBD1; j_call: TRBJ2-1; clone_size: NA; cdr3_nt: TGTGCCAGCAGCCGGGGACAGGGTGTCGAGCAGTTCTTC; cdr3_aa: CASSRGQGVEQFF
v_call: TRBV27; d_call: NA; j_call: TRBJ1-4; clone_size: NA; cdr3_nt: TGTGCCAGCAGTTTAGCCCTCCCGGGTGCAACTAATGAAAAACTGTTTTTT; cdr3_aa: CASSLALPGATNEKLFF
v_call: TRBV4-1; d_call: NA; j_call: TRBJ1-1; clone_size: few; cdr3_nt: TGCGCCAGCAGCCACAGGGCGGGGGGAGGCACTGAAGCTTTCTTT; cdr3_aa: CASSHRAGGGTEAFF
v_call: TRBV28; d_call: NA; j_call: TRBJ1-1; clone_size: NA; cdr3_nt: TGTGCCAGCAGTTTAGGGTTCACTGAAGCTTTCTTT; cdr3_aa: CASSLGFTEAFF
v_call: TRBV30; d_call: TRBD1; j_call: TRBJ1-5; clone_size: NA; cdr3_nt: TGTGCCTGGAGTATCGGACAGGGGCAGCCCCAGCATTTT; cdr3_aa: CAWSIGQGQPQHF
v_call: TRBV10-3; d_call: TRBD1; j_call: TRBJ2-1; clone_size: NA; cdr3_nt: TGTGCCATCAGTGACGGACAGGAGCACAATGAGCAGTTCTTC; cdr3_aa: CAISDGQEHNEQFF